This T cell receptor (beta chain) comes out of a study of T cell changes during pregnancy in multiple sclerosis. Trimming left V 4 bases short and J 6 bases short, with 9 bases between. The CDR3 contains 11 residues. Germline assignment: CDR1 SQVTM and CDR2 ANQGSEA. Clones were read by immunoSEQ multiplex PCR, and TCRdb kept only the in-frame ones, dropping some. The sample lists roughly 42,000 clones, 80% to 90% seen once, with 0.55% to 0.7% in the top ten. The chain joins TRBV29-1 to TRBJ1-2, with D possibly matching TRBD1 (6 bases). This specimen was CD4+ T cells from peripheral blood mononuclear cells, taken in the first trimester of pregnancy. This TCR came from a female donor with multiple sclerosis, enrolled in a pregnancy study. The CDR3 here is CSVVSGDGYTF. CDR3 bases: TGCAGCGTTGTATCAGGGGATGGCTACACCTTC.